Following are 4 T cell receptor beta chains from one sample sequenced in a study of control samples from healthy donors and cancer patients. Assay used: immunoSEQ multiplex PCR; TCRdb lists only in-frame clones, some missing. In the table there are approximately 82,000 clones, about 87% of which are singletons. The sequenced sample consisted of blood. The receptors come from a middle-aged man in good health.

This clone was seen only a few times. This chain connects TRBV9 to TRBJ1-3; TRBD1 is a possible D gene (5 bases). The germline V gene has CDR1 SGDLS and CDR2 YYNGEE. Trimming removed 3 bases from V and 4 bases from J, with 14 bases in between. The CDR3 sequence is 15 residues long. CDR3 DNA: TGTGCCAGCAGCGCCCGGGACTGGGCCGGAAACACCATATATTTT. This encodes CASSARDWAGNTIYF.

This clone was counted a single time. This chain connects TRBV18 to TRBJ1-4; D is possibly TRBD1 (6 bases). Germline V CDR1 and CDR2: KGHSH, LQKENI. V shed 1 base and J shed 0 bases, with 6 bases lying between them. The CDR3 is 15 amino acids. CDR3 sequence (DNA): TGTGCCAGCTCACCACAGGGGGCAACTAATGAAAAACTGTTTTTT. Its translation is CASSPQGATNEKLFF. Full variable domain (rest looked up from reference TRBV18 and TRBJ1-4): NAGVMQNPRHLVRRRGQEARLRCSPMKGHSHVYWYRQLPEEGLKFMVYLQKENIIDESGMPKERFSAEFPKEGPSILRIQQVVRGDSAAYFCASSPQGATNEKLFFGSGTQLSVL.

The chain combines TRBV11-3 with TRBJ1-1; D is ambiguous. This CDR3 is built from 15 residues. Germline loops: CDR1 SGHNT, CDR2 YENEEA. Trimming left V 4 bases short and J 0 bases short, with 12 bases between. CDR3 in DNA: TGTGCCAGCAGCTCCCTCGGAGGACTGAACACTGAAGCTTTCTTT. Protein: CASSSLGGLNTEAFF.

The CDR3 region has the DNA TGTGCCAGCAGCTTAGGCTCTTCTTCACCCCTCCACTTT. The encoded protein is CASSLGSSSPLHF. The chain couples TRBV7-3 to TRBJ1-6, with D unclear. Germline V gene lookup returns CDR1 SGHTA and CDR2 FQGTGA. Trimming shortened V by 2 bases and J by 9 bases, and 8 bases separated the two germline ends. There are 13 residues in the CDR3.